The 19 T cell receptor beta chains presented below share a single source sample, sequenced in a study of cytomegalovirus exposure and HLA in healthy donors. PCR used 60 Vbeta primers and 13 Jbeta primers. Sequencing was performed with immunoSEQ multiplex PCR; in TCRdb, only in-frame clones are kept and a portion is missing. This table has about 150,000 clones, around 82% appearing once. Sequencing used PBMCs. The receptors were sampled from a woman between 45 and 65 years old in good health and CMV-seropositive.

The chain has TRBV7-8 and TRBJ1-6, with 7 bases lining up with TRBD1. The CDR3 covers 15 residues. Germline V gene sequence: CDR1 SGHVS, CDR2 FQNEAQ. The V and J ends lost 3 bases and 7 bases, in that order; junction bases with no gene match: 6. CDR3 sequence reads: CASSLGQSPNSPLHF. DNA of the CDR3: TGTGCCAGCAGCTTGGGACAGAGTCCGAATTCACCCCTCCACTTT.

The chain employs TRBV29-1 and TRBJ1-6; TRBD1 might be the D (6 bases). The V end was cut by 7 bases, the J end by 4 bases, with 14 bases between. CDR3 length: 14 residues. The germline V gene has CDR1 SQVTM and CDR2 ANQGSEA. In nucleotides, the CDR3 is TGCAGCGCTAGAGAGGACAGTTATAATTCACCCCTCCACTTT. It translates to CSAREDSYNSPLHF.

Of note for this clone: One end of the junction fails to match germline, which may point to a read error. The chain employs TRBV7-8 and TRBJ2-5; TRBD1 matches 10 bases. The length of the CDR3 is 14 residues. From germline, CDR1 is SGHVS and CDR2 FQNEAQ. The chain's CDR3 is CASSSTGGGEIQYF. Here the CDR3 DNA reads TGTGCCAGCAGCTCGACAGGGGGCGGAGAGATCCAGTACTTC.

The chain couples TRBV6-6 to TRBJ2-6, with a weak D call TRBD1 (6 bases). Germline CDR1 and CDR2: MNHNY and SVGAGI (reference sequence). The CDR3 totals 15 residues. The germline V and J ends were trimmed by 4 bases and 1 base, with 8 bases remaining between them. CDR3 in DNA: TGTGCCAGCAGTTCGACAGGATCTGGGGCCAACGTCCTGACTTTC. Translating gives CASSSTGSGANVLTF.

This clone appeared a few times. The chain is built from TRBV6-5 and TRBJ2-5; D unresolved. Trimming shortened V by 6 bases and J by 1 base, and 6 bases separated the two germline ends. Germline CDR1 is MNHEY and CDR2 is SVGAGI. CDR3 length equals 12 residues. The CDR3 sequence is CASSNFQETQYF. CDR3 DNA: TGTGCCAGCAGCAACTTCCAAGAGACCCAGTACTTC.

This chain links TRBV5-6 with TRBJ1-5; a possible D gene is TRBD1 (5 bases). CDR3 size: 12 residues. Deletions cut 3 bases from V and 6 bases from J, with 7 bases between. Germline V CDR1 and CDR2: SGHDT, YYEEEE. In DNA form, the CDR3 reads TGTGCCAGCAGCTGGAGGGGTCAGCCCCAGCATTTT. It specifies CASSWRGQPQHF.

Concerning this clone itself: A junction end diverges from the germline sequence, so it may reflect a read error. This chain joins TRBV7-9 and TRBJ2-2; TRBD2 is a possible D gene (6 bases). Germline CDR1 SEHNR, CDR2 FQNEAQ (reference sequence). This CDR3 contains 16 residues. The CDR3 region has the DNA TGTTCCAGCAGCCGACCAGGGACTGCGACCACCGGGGAGCTGTTTTTT. This sequence encodes CSSSRPGTATTGELFF.

The CDR3 sequence: CAISAGGADYGYTF. The CDR3 DNA sequence: TGTGCCATCAGTGCAGGGGGCGCCGACTATGGCTACACCTTC. V and J are TRBV10-3 and TRBJ1-2, with TRBD1 matching over 8 bases. Unmatched junction bases numbered 4, after V lost 4 bases and J lost 3 bases. In germline, CDR1 is ENHRY, CDR2 SYGVKD. There are 14 residues in the CDR3.

Note on this clone: One end of the junction does not line up with germline, which may come from a read error. The chain combines TRBV9 with TRBJ2-7; a possible D gene is TRBD2 (5 bases). Germline V gene data show CDR1 as SGDLS and CDR2 as YYNGEE. This CDR3 has 14 amino acids. CDR3: CASNVRGSGYEQYF. CDR3 nucleotide sequence: TGTGCCAGCAACGTACGGGGAAGTGGATACGAGCAGTACTTC.

The chain is built from TRBV4-2 and TRBJ1-2; D is unresolved. V dropped 1 base and J dropped 8 bases, with 8 bases sitting between them. From germline, CDR1 is LGHNA and CDR2 YNFKEQ. This CDR3 is built from 12 residues. CDR3 amino acids: CASSQGVLGYTF. DNA for the CDR3: TGTGCCAGCAGCCAAGGAGTTTTAGGCTACACCTTC.

This sequence joins TRBV4-2 and TRBJ2-7; 8 bases agree with TRBD2. The CDR3 loop spans 17 amino acids. J lost 3 bases, V lost 0 bases, and 10 bases had no gene match. Germline V gene data show CDR1 as LGHNA and CDR2 as YNFKEQ. CDR3 sequence: CASSQDRVGRGFYEQYF. In nucleotides, the CDR3 is TGTGCCAGCAGCCAAGATCGGGTCGGGAGGGGGTTCTACGAGCAGTACTTC.

The CDR3 sequence is CASSQDRVDYGYTF. The DNA for the CDR3 is TGTGCCAGCAGCCAAGACAGGGTTGACTATGGCTACACCTTC. The chain is built from TRBV4-2 and TRBJ1-2; a possible D gene is TRBD1 (5 bases). With 0 bases removed from V and 3 bases from J, the gap between germline ends came to 8 bases. This CDR3 spans 14 amino acids. Per the germline V gene, CDR1 is LGHNA and CDR2 is YNFKEQ.

The J gene is TRBJ2-2, the V gene TRBV5-6, with a tentative D call TRBD1 (6 bases). From germline, CDR1 is SGHDT and CDR2 YYEEEE. The germline V and J ends were trimmed by 4 bases and 5 bases, with 12 bases remaining between them. CDR3 length: 14 amino acids. CDR3 DNA: TGTGCCAGCAGCCAGTACAGGGTAACCGGGGAGCTGTTTTTT. This encodes CASSQYRVTGELFF.

This chain connects TRBV5-1 to TRBJ2-5; 10 bases align to TRBD2. TRBJ2-7 explains the end of the DNA better; the J call may be wrong. Germline CDR1 reads SGHRS; CDR2 reads YFSETQ. CDR3 length: 16 residues. CDR3 DNA sequence: TGCGCCAGCAGCACCAGCCCTAGCGGGGGAGATTACGAGCAGTACTTC. This sequence encodes CASSTSPSGGDYEQYF.

The rearrangement joins TRBV5-1 to TRBJ1-1; D is uncertain. The germline V and J ends were trimmed by 0 bases and 4 bases, with 13 bases remaining between them. The CDR3 contains 15 residues. Germline V CDR1 and CDR2: SGHRS, YFSETQ. The CDR3 sequence is CASSLDGAGGTEAFF. The CDR3 DNA follows: TGCGCCAGCAGCTTGGACGGCGCGGGAGGCACTGAAGCTTTCTTT.

The CDR3 loop reads CASSLQGNTGADTQYF. CDR3 nucleotide sequence: TGTGCCAGCAGCTTGCAGGGCAATACGGGGGCAGATACGCAGTATTTT. The V call is TRBV7-2, the J call TRBJ2-3; D is perhaps TRBD2 (6 bases). CDR1 SGHTA and CDR2 FQGNSA come from the germline V gene. This CDR3 contains 16 residues. V gave up 3 bases and J gave up 4 bases, with 17 bases separating them.

The chain couples TRBV7-2 to TRBJ1-2, with a possible D match to TRBD1 (5 bases). The V gene's germline CDR1 is SGHTA and CDR2 FQGNSA. The CDR3 extends over 17 amino acids. With 5 bases removed from V and 1 base from J, the gap between germline ends came to 20 bases. The CDR3 reads CASSPGLVQVVNYGYTF. The CDR3 DNA sequence: TGTGCCAGCAGCCCAGGGCTCGTACAGGTGGTTAACTATGGCTACACCTTC.

The rearrangement links TRBV10-3 to TRBJ1-1; maybe TRBD1 (6 bases). This CDR3 has 14 amino acids. Germline CDR1 reads ENHRY; CDR2 reads SYGVKD. The germline V and J ends were trimmed by 8 bases and 0 bases, with 13 bases remaining between them. CDR3 protein: CAIWEGGMNTEAFF. In nucleotides, the CDR3 is TGTGCCATCTGGGAGGGGGGTATGAACACTGAAGCTTTCTTT.

This rearrangement joins TRBV19 to TRBJ2-7; 7 positions match TRBD2. Germline CDR1 reads LNHDA; CDR2 reads SQIVND (reference sequence). Germline trimming cut 7 bases from V and 6 bases from J; bases unmatched to any gene: 3. The CDR3 totals 11 residues. The CDR3 region is CASKRGGEQYF. CDR3 nucleotide sequence: TGTGCCAGTAAGCGGGGAGGCGAGCAGTACTTC. Combining the CDR3 with reference TRBV19 and TRBJ2-7 gives the whole variable domain DGGITQSPKYLFRKEGQNVTLSCEQNLNHDAMYWYRQDPGQGLRLIYYSQIVNDFQKGDIAEGYSVSREKKESFPLTVTSAQKNPTAFYLCASKRGGEQYFGPGTRLTVT.